This T cell receptor (beta chain) was obtained from a study of T cell repertoires in cytomegalovirus infection. On the study more broadly: Recently identified HLA-C-restricted and well-studied HLA-B-restricted CMV epitopes were used. Based on public TCR beta signatures, there were indications of CMV infection and of a matching HLA type. Overall study results and limits: CMV carriers having the relevant HLA were flagged by cumulative public TCR beta family frequency. Dominating the ex vivo response were HLA-C-restricted CMV-specific TCR beta clonotypes.

The CDR3 has 14 amino acids. Germline V gene lookup returns CDR1 MNHNY and CDR2 SVGAGI (reference sequence). V lost 5 bases and J lost 7, with 15 bases in between. TCRdb re-called the reads with MiXCR, one entry per CDR3 protein. The data contain tens of thousands of distinct CDR3 sequences, 20% to 25% of them singletons. This clonotype was seen more than once but under ten times. The antigen is not known. The sequence was obtained from a human donor in good health (CMV status not recorded). Some clones in this sample may be carry-over from other donors' samples. The sequencing used CD8+ T cells from cultured PBMCs, collected from culture after CMV antigen stimulation. The chain carries TRBV6-6 and TRBJ1-5; TRBD1 is a possible D gene (6 bases). The CDR3 protein is CASSIDRNGQPQHF. As DNA, the CDR3 is TGTGCCAGCAGTATTGACAGGAATGGACAGCCCCAGCATTTT.